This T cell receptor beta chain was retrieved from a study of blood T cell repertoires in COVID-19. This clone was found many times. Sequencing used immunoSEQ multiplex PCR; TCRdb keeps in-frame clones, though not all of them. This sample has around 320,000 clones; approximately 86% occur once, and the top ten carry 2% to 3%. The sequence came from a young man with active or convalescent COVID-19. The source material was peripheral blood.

The chain's CDR3 is CASSKGHEQYF. The CDR3 DNA reads TGTGCCAGCTCGAAGGGGCACGAGCAGTACTTC. The rearrangement links TRBV6-5 to TRBJ2-7, with D perhaps TRBD1 (5 bases). The CDR3 contains 11 residues. Germline V gene sequence: CDR1 MNHEY, CDR2 SVGAGI. Trimming removed 8 bases at V and 5 bases at J, with 10 bases between.